This is a list of T cell receptor beta chains from one sample in a study of spatial heterogeneity in lung cancer. One entry per CDR3 protein results from TCRdb running MiXCR on the 5' RACE reads. Of some 41,000 distinct CDR3 sequences in the sample, nearly 7% were seen once. Here the sequenced sample was PBMCs, taken at surgery. The receptors stem from a female donor with early-stage non-small cell lung cancer. Both conserved end residues are trimmed from each CDR3. A D gene is named only where the DNA matches it firmly.

D gene	J gene	V gene	CDR3 protein
-	TRBJ2-3	TRBV13	ASSLISSHTQY
TRBD1	TRBJ1-4	TRBV12-3/TRBV12-4	ASSATKQGAREKLF
-	TRBJ2-3	TRBV19	ASSIGPGASTDTQY
-	TRBJ1-1	TRBV7-9	ASSPLTGNTEAF
TRBD1	TRBJ2-1	TRBV29-1	SGRDRAFNEQF
-	TRBJ2-3	TRBV12-3/TRBV12-4	ASSSGADTQY
-	TRBJ2-2	TRBV12-3/TRBV12-4	ASGTQNTGELF
TRBD2	TRBJ2-3	TRBV29-1	SGSTRLAQDTQY
-	TRBJ1-2	TRBV10-2	ASSDVAVIYGYT
-	TRBJ1-1	TRBV29-1	SVIPLGTEAF
-	TRBJ1-5	TRBV12-3/TRBV12-4	ASSLTQSGNQPQH
-	TRBJ2-7	TRBV4-1	ASSLRRSSENEQY
-	TRBJ2-3	TRBV10-3	AINPGGDTQY
-	TRBJ1-2	TRBV5-5	ASSFGRTAYGYT
-	TRBJ1-2	TRBV5-1	ASSLEGAANYGYT
-	TRBJ2-3	TRBV20-1	SARDDWVVAADTQY
-	TRBJ1-5	TRBV24-1	ATSDFGQPQH
-	TRBJ1-1	TRBV5-5	ASSFGGFNTEAF
-	TRBJ2-3	TRBV28	ASSLGRFLRTDTQY
-	TRBJ1-5	TRBV27	ASSFTRGLNQPQH